Each of the 27 T cell receptor beta chains below was sequenced from the same sample in a study of cytomegalovirus exposure and HLA in healthy donors. PCR was performed using 60 Vbeta and 13 Jbeta primers. The data were produced by immunoSEQ multiplex PCR, yet TCRdb's version contains in-frame clones alone and is incomplete. The sample records approximately 100,000 clones, roughly 70% being singletons. Sequences were obtained from PBMCs. All receptors derive from a man aged 35 to 55 in good health and CMV-seropositive.

The chain is built from TRBV28 and TRBJ2-7, with a weak D call TRBD2 (6 bases). The V gene lost 4 bases and the J gene lost 2 bases, with 9 bases spanning the gap. The CDR3 sequence is 13 residues long. CDR1 is MDHEN, CDR2 SYDVKM, per germline. The CDR3 spells CASSSGLPYEQYF. The CDR3 DNA sequence: TGTGCCAGCAGTTCGGGACTCCCCTACGAGCAGTACTTC.

The chain couples TRBV4-1 to TRBJ2-2, with TRBD1 matching 12 bases. CDR3 size: 16 residues. CDR1 is MGHRA, CDR2 YSYEKL, per germline. After removal of 5 bases from V and 13 bases from J, the junction contained 14 bases not matched to a gene. CDR3 DNA sequence: TGCGCCAGCAGCTCAACCGGGACAGGGGGCCAACGGGGGCTGTTTTTT. Translating gives CASSSTGTGGQRGLFF.

The CDR3 coding sequence is TGTGCCAGCAGCCCTCCGGGACTAGCGGGACCCGGGGAGCTGTTTTTT. Its translation: CASSPPGLAGPGELFF. V gene TRBV7-8 combines with J gene TRBJ2-2; 13 nucleotides align to TRBD2. The CDR3 has 16 residues. From germline, CDR1 is SGHVS and CDR2 FQNEAQ. Losses at the gene ends were 5 bases for V and 6 bases for J; bases not matched to a gene: 6.

CDR3 nucleotides: TGTGCCTGGAATAGGGGTAGCGGGAGTGGTAAGGACGAGCAGTACTTC. Protein: CAWNRGSGSGKDEQYF. This chain uses TRBV30 with TRBJ2-7, with 9 bases lining up with TRBD2. The CDR3 loop spans 16 amino acids. Germline CDR1 and CDR2: GTSNPN and SVGIG (reference sequence). J was trimmed by 5 bases and V by 4 bases; bases with no gene match: 15.

The rearrangement links TRBV25-1 to TRBJ2-7; 10 nucleotides line up with TRBD1. CDR1 is MGHDK and CDR2 is SYGVNS in the germline V gene. The CDR3 is 16 residues long. After removal of 8 bases from V and 5 bases from J, the junction contained 15 bases not matched to a gene. The CDR3 region has the DNA TGTGCCAGCGACCTGAAACCGGGGACAGGGGTTCACGAGCAGTACGTC. Its translation: CASDLKPGTGVHEQYV.

This CDR3 is CASSLLTGYNEQFF. The CDR3 region has the DNA TGCGCCAGCAGCTTGCTGACGGGGTACAATGAGCAGTTCTTC. The V call is TRBV5-1, the J call TRBJ2-1; maybe TRBD2 (5 bases). The CDR3 runs 14 residues. The germline V gene has CDR1 SGHRS and CDR2 YFSETQ. The V and J ends lost 1 base and 4 bases respectively, with 9 bases between them.

V gene TRBV29-1 combines with J gene TRBJ2-3; possibly TRBD1 for D (5 bases). The germline gives CDR1 SQVTM, CDR2 ANQGSEA. The V gene lost 8 bases and the J gene lost 2 bases, with 14 bases spanning the gap. The CDR3 has 13 residues. The CDR3 is CSLKGQYTDTQYF. CDR3 sequence (DNA): TGCAGCCTGAAGGGGCAGTACACAGATACGCAGTATTTT.

This rearrangement joins TRBV7-3 to TRBJ2-7, with a weak D call TRBD2 (6 bases). CDR1 and CDR2 (germline): SGHTA, FQGTGA. The CDR3 loop spans 14 amino acids. With 6 bases removed from V and 6 bases from J, the gap between germline ends came to 18 bases. CDR3 DNA sequence: TGTGCCAGCAGTTCGAGGCGGGACGGGGCCGAGCAGTACTTC. Its translation is CASSSRRDGAEQYF.

The chain employs TRBV14 and TRBJ2-7; D perhaps matches TRBD2 (5 bases). This CDR3 is built from 13 residues. V was pared by 4 bases and J by 3 bases, with 10 bases between. Germline V gene sequence: CDR1 SGHDN, CDR2 FVKESK. The CDR3 region is CASSRGIYYEQYV. In nucleotides, the CDR3 is TGTGCCAGCAGCCGAGGGATCTACTACGAGCAGTACGTC.

This clone was seen only a few times. The rearrangement links TRBV18 to TRBJ1-4, with TRBD1 matching 7 bases. Trimming removed 2 bases from V and 0 bases from J; junction bases left unmatched: 3. This CDR3 spans 16 amino acids. CDR1 is KGHSH, CDR2 LQKENI, per germline. For the CDR3, the DNA is TGTGCCAGCTCACCAGGGACAGCCGCAACTAATGAAAAACTGTTTTTT. Translating it yields CASSPGTAATNEKLFF.

The chain employs TRBV7-8 and TRBJ2-2; D call uncertain. CDR3 length equals 15 residues. V gave up 1 base and J gave up 0 bases, with 6 bases separating them. Germline V CDR1 and CDR2: SGHVS, FQNEAQ. CDR3 sequence: CASSLVRTNTGELFF. In DNA, the CDR3 is TGTGCCAGCAGCTTAGTCAGGACGAACACCGGGGAGCTGTTTTTT.

The rearrangement uses TRBV7-3 and TRBJ2-2; TRBD1 matches 7 bases. After removal of 5 bases from V and 4 bases from J, the junction contained 4 bases not matched to a gene. The CDR3 has 14 amino acids. Per the germline V gene, CDR1 is SGHTA and CDR2 is FQGTGA. CDR3 protein: CASSPGTATGELFF. CDR3 bases: TGTGCCAGCAGCCCCGGGACAGCCACCGGGGAGCTGTTTTTT.

The chain's CDR3 is CASKRRGSTDTQYF. CDR3 in DNA: TGTGCCAGCAAAAGGAGGGGTTCGACAGATACGCAGTATTTT. The chain joins TRBV2 to TRBJ2-3, with a possible D match to TRBD2 (6 bases). Germline CDR1 reads SNHLY; CDR2 reads FYNNEI. Trimming cost V 7 bases and J 3 bases, with 14 bases left between them. The CDR3 has 14 amino acids.

This sequence joins TRBV30 and TRBJ1-2, with TRBD1 matching 10 bases. CDR1 and CDR2 (germline): GTSNPN, SVGIG (reference sequence). Trimming took 3 bases from V and 4 from J; bases not matched to a gene: 5. There are 14 residues in the CDR3. The CDR3 DNA is TGTGCCTGGAGAGAGACAGGGGGCATCTATGGCTACACCTTC. It is translated as CAWRETGGIYGYTF.

J is TRBJ1-5 and V is TRBV7-8; 10 bases are shared with TRBD1. CDR1 is SGHVS, CDR2 FQNEAQ, per germline. The V segment lost 5 bases and the J segment 6 bases; nucleotides outside the gene matches: 19. This CDR3 is built from 19 residues. CDR3 sequence reads: CASSPTGGGWGGRRQPQHF. The CDR3 DNA sequence: TGTGCCAGCAGCCCGACAGGGGGCGGGTGGGGCGGGCGACGTCAGCCCCAGCATTTT.

The V gene is TRBV19, the J gene TRBJ2-3; 14 bases align to TRBD2. Germline V lookup: CDR1 LNHDA, CDR2 SQIVND (reference sequence). V gave up 7 bases and J gave up 0 bases; unmatched junction bases: 9. The CDR3 loop spans 18 amino acids. CDR3 protein: CASTAGGLAGVSTDTQYF. CDR3 DNA sequence: TGTGCCAGTACCGCAGGGGGACTAGCGGGAGTAAGCACAGATACGCAGTATTTT.

This clone appeared a few times. The chain joins TRBV7-8 to TRBJ1-5; D not certain. Trimming took off 3 bases at V and 0 bases at J, with 9 bases between the two ends. CDR3 length: 15 amino acids. Germline V gives CDR1 SGHVS, CDR2 FQNEAQ. CDR3 sequence: CASSFSGSSNQPQHF. The CDR3 DNA follows: TGTGCCAGCAGCTTCTCAGGTAGTAGCAATCAGCCCCAGCATTTT.

Turning to this clone: The identical CDR3 is also encoded by other nucleotide sequences in the sample. V usage is TRBV10-2 and J usage is TRBJ1-1, with 7 bases aligning to TRBD1. The V and J ends lost 7 bases and 5 bases, in that order; junction bases with no gene match: 10. Germline lookup yields CDR1 WSHSY and CDR2 SAAADI. This CDR3 comprises 14 residues. CDR3 sequence reads: CASNGNRGGTEAFF. The DNA for the CDR3 is TGCGCCAGCAATGGAAACAGGGGCGGTACTGAAGCTTTCTTT.

The chain is built from TRBV7-6 and TRBJ2-2, with no clear D. The V and J ends lost 5 bases and 0 bases respectively, with 13 bases between them. CDR3 length: 16 amino acids. CDR1 is SGHVS and CDR2 is FNYEAQ in the germline V gene. Here the CDR3 reads CASSADFESNTGELFF. The CDR3 coding sequence is TGTGCCAGCAGCGCAGATTTTGAATCGAACACCGGGGAGCTGTTTTTT.

This chain joins TRBV9 and TRBJ2-2; D gene unclear. CDR1 SGDLS and CDR2 YYNGEE come from the germline V gene. There are 16 residues in the CDR3. The ends were cut back, 0 bases at V and 0 bases at J, with 9 bases in the middle. For the CDR3, the DNA is TGTGCCAGCAGCGTAGGTCACAGTTCGAACACCGGGGAGCTGTTTTTT. Translation: CASSVGHSSNTGELFF.

V usage is TRBV6-5 and J usage is TRBJ2-5, with 10 bases matching TRBD2. Matching the DNA end better, TRBJ2-7 makes the J call doubtful. Germline CDR1 and CDR2: MNHEY and SVGAGI. This CDR3 is 15 amino acids long. The CDR3 sequence is CASSYSILAGYEQYF. For the CDR3, the DNA is TGTGCCAGCAGTTACTCGATACTAGCGGGATACGAGCAGTACTTC.

The chain carries TRBV10-2 and TRBJ2-7; D might be TRBD2 (5 bases). The CDR3 covers 12 residues. The V gene's germline CDR1 is WSHSY and CDR2 SAAADI. V was trimmed by 0 bases and J by 5 bases, leaving 5 bases between them. CDR3 sequence reads: CASSESRDEQYV. The CDR3 DNA reads as TGCGCCAGCAGTGAGTCGCGGGACGAGCAGTACGTC.

This chain connects TRBV6-6 to TRBJ1-5; 11 positions agree with TRBD1. The CDR3 consists of 16 residues. From germline, CDR1 is MNHNY and CDR2 SVGAGI (reference sequence). Trimming at V came to 5 bases and at J to 1 base, leaving 4 bases not matched to a gene. The CDR3 DNA follows: TGTGCCAGCAGTAGCCGGGACAGGGGGAGCAATCAGCCCCAGCATTTT. Its protein is CASSSRDRGSNQPQHF.

The rearrangement uses TRBV29-1 and TRBJ1-2, with D possibly being TRBD1 (6 bases). CDR1 and CDR2 (germline): SQVTM, ANQGSEA. V lost 7 bases to trimming and J lost 4 bases, with 10 bases between them. The CDR3 has 11 residues. CDR3 nucleotides: TGCAGCGCTATAGGGGGCTATGGCTACACCTTC. It translates to CSAIGGYGYTF.

This chain uses TRBV19 with TRBJ1-2; D is possibly TRBD1 (5 bases). Germline loops: CDR1 LNHDA, CDR2 SQIVND (reference sequence). Trimming pared 5 bases from V and 2 bases from J, leaving 9 bases between. The length of the CDR3 is 13 residues. Here the CDR3 DNA reads TGTGCCAGTAGTGTGACAGAGAACTATGGCTACACCTTC. It specifies CASSVTENYGYTF. The whole variable domain, filled in from reference TRBV19 and TRBJ1-2, reads DGGITQSPKYLFRKEGQNVTLSCEQNLNHDAMYWYRQDPGQGLRLIYYSQIVNDFQKGDIAEGYSVSREKKESFPLTVTSAQKNPTAFYLCASSVTENYGYTFGSGTRLTVV.

In its sample, this clone was seen once. V and J are TRBV2 and TRBJ2-7, with TRBD1 as a possible D gene (5 bases). Trimming took off 6 bases at V and 0 bases at J, with 15 bases between the two ends. The CDR3 loop spans 15 amino acids. Germline-derived CDR1 and CDR2 are SNHLY and FYNNEI. CDR3 loop: CASRGRALSSYEQYF. In nucleotides, the CDR3 is TGTGCCAGCAGGGGGCGAGCTTTAAGCTCCTACGAGCAGTACTTC.

The chain carries TRBV19 and TRBJ2-7, with D possibly being TRBD1 (6 bases). V gave up 3 bases and J gave up 5 bases, with 17 bases separating them. The CDR3 totals 15 residues. Germline CDR1 is LNHDA and CDR2 is SQIVND (reference sequence). The CDR3 DNA reads TGTGCCAGTAGTATTAGCGTGGGCAGGGGTGACGAGCAGTACTTC. It specifies CASSISVGRGDEQYF.